This paragraph covers one T cell receptor beta chain sequence. The antigen is undetermined. The data derive from a study of CD8 T cells in ankylosing spondylitis. The study, taken as a whole, reports: It appeared that ankylosing spondylitis blood was characterized by a TCR beta motif of 8 or 9 highly homologous variants.

As the method for making TCR beta libraries, quantitative 5'-RACE with molecular barcodes was used. TCRdb called the 5' RACE reads again in MiXCR, with one record for every CDR3 protein. Of fewer than 750,000 distinct CDR3 sequences detected, roughly 19% appear once; the ten largest clones hold about a fifth. Germline V CDR1 and CDR2: SGHRS, YFSETQ. The CDR3 is made up of 15 amino acids. The ends were cut back, 0 bases at V and 3 bases at J, with 10 bases in the middle. The sequence derives from a male donor with ankylosing spondylitis. The specimen was blood, either unsorted or a sorted T cell fraction (not recorded which). This chain connects TRBV5-1 to TRBJ2-1; D gene ambiguous. CDR3 DNA sequence: TGCGCCAGCAGCTTGGCTAGGACCCTCTACAATGAGCAGTTCTTC. Translating gives CASSLARTLYNEQFF.